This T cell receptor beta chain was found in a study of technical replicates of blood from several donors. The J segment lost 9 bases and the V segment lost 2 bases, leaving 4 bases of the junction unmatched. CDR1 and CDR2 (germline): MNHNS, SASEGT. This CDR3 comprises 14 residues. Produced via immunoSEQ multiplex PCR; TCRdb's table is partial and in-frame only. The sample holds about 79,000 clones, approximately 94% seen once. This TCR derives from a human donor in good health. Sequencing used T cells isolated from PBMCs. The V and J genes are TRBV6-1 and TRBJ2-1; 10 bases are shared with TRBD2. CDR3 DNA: TGTGCCAGCAGTGAATTTGCTAGCGGGGGTGAGCAGTTCTTC. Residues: CASSEFASGGEQFF.